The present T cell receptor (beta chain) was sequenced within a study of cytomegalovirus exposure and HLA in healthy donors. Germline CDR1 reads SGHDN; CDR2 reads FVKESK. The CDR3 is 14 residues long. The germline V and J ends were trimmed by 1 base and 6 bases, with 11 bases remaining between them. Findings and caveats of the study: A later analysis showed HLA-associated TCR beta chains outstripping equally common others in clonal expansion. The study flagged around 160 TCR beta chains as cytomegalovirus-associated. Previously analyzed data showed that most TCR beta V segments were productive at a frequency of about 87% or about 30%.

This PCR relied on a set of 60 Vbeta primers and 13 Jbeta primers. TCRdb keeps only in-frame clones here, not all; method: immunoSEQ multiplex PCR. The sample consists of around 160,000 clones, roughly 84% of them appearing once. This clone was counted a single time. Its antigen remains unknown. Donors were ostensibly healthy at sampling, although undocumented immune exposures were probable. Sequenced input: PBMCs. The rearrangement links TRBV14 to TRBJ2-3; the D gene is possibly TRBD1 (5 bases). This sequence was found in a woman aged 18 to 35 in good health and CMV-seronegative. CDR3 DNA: TGTGCCAGCAGCCAAGCGGTAAGGGGTGATACGCAGTATTTT. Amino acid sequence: CASSQAVRGDTQYF.